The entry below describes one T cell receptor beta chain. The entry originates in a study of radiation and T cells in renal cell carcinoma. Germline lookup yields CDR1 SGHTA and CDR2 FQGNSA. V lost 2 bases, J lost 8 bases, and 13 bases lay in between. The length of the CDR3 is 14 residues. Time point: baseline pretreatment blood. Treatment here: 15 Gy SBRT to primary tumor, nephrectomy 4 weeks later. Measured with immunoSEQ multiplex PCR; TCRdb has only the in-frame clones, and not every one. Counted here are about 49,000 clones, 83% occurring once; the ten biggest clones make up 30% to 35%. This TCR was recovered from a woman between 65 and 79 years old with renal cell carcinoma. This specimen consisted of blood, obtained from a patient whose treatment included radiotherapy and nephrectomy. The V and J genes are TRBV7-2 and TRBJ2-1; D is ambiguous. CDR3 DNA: TGTGCCAGCAGCTTATCGGGCGGTGGGGATGAGCAGTTCTTC. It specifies CASSLSGGGDEQFF.